This T cell receptor beta chain derives from a study of T cell repertoires in cytomegalovirus infection. In the study overall: CMV epitopes in the study were HLA-C-restricted (recently identified) and HLA-B-restricted (well studied).

TCRdb independently ran MiXCR on the reads; one entry per CDR3 protein. Of about 470,000 distinct CDR3 sequences detected, approximately 46% appear once; the ten largest clones hold around 45%. Of note for this clonotype: Its specificity is unknown.

Germline CDR1 is SEHNR and CDR2 is FQNEAQ (reference sequence). This CDR3 spans 15 amino acids. Trimming shortened V by 3 bases and J by 5 bases, and 14 bases separated the two germline ends. The sample in question was cultured PBMCs, obtained from culture after CMV antigen stimulation. This clonotype originated in a human donor in good health (CMV status not recorded). Some clones in this sample may be carry-over from other donors' samples. The gene calls are TRBV7-9 and TRBJ2-1; possibly TRBD2 for D (7 bases). The CDR3 region has the DNA TGTGCCAGCAGCTTGGGGGGGGCCCGGAACAATGAGCAGTTCTTC. Protein: CASSLGGARNNEQFF.